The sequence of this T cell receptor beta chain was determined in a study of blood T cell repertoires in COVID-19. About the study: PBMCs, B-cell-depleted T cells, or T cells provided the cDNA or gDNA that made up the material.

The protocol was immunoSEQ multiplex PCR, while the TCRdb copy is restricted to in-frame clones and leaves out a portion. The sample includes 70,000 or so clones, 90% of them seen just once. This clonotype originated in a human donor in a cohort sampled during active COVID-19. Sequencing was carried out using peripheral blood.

The CDR3 coding sequence is TGTGCCAGCAGTTACTCGATTAGCGGGAGGGCCGGGGAGCAGTTCTTC. Translation gives CASSYSISGRAGEQFF. This chain links TRBV6-2 or TRBV6-3 with TRBJ2-1; 11 nucleotides align to TRBD2. This CDR3 is 16 amino acids long. CDR1 and CDR2 from the germline V gene are MNHEY and SVGEGT. V lost 0 bases to trimming and J lost 10 bases; unmatched junction nucleotides: 8.